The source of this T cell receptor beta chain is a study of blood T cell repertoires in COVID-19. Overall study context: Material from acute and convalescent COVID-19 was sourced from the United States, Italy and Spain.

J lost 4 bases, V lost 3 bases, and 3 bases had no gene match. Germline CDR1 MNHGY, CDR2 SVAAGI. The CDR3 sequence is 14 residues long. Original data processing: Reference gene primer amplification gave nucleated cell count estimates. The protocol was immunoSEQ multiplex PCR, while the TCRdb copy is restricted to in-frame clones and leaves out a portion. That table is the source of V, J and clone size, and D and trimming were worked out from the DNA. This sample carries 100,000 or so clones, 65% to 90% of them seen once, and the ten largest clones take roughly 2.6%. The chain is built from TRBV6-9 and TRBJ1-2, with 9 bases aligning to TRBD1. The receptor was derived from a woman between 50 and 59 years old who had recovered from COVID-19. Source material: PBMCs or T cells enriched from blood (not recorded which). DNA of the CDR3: TGTGCCAGCAGTTACCTGACAGGGGGCTATGGCTACACCTTC. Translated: CASSYLTGGYGYTF.